This T cell receptor beta chain was retrieved from a study of post-analysis software for immune sequencing data. Study information: Multiple sclerosis in the patients followed relapsing-remitting, secondary progressive and progressive-relapsing courses.

This clonotype was picked up a small number of times. TCR beta cDNA libraries included unique molecular identifiers. Each CDR3 protein gets one entry after TCRdb re-called the PCR reads with MiXCR. Of roughly 700,000 distinct CDR3 sequences in the sample, 25% to 30% were seen once. Sequenced: blood. The TCR sequence derives from a girl aged 10-17 years with multiple sclerosis.

The CDR3 region has the DNA TGTGCCAGCAGCGACCCGAATGAGGGACAGTGGCCGAACACTGAAGCTTTCTTT. Protein: CASSDPNEGQWPNTEAFF. The chain employs TRBV28 and TRBJ1-1; 7 nucleotides agree with TRBD1. V was clipped by 6 bases and J by 1 base; unmatched bases: 17. Germline CDR1 is MDHEN and CDR2 is SYDVKM. The CDR3 is 18 amino acids.